This T cell receptor (beta chain) was documented in a study of T cell changes during pregnancy in multiple sclerosis. The CDR3 totals 15 residues. V dropped 0 bases and J dropped 1 base, with 7 bases sitting between them. The germline V gene encodes CDR1 MNHNS and CDR2 SASEGT. In the case of this clone: The sample has other DNA sequences that encode this CDR3 too.

Profiling relied on immunoSEQ multiplex PCR, and the TCRdb table lists in-frame clones only, not all of them. Of 35,000 to 45,000 clones listed, 90% are singletons. This sequence originates from a female donor with multiple sclerosis, enrolled in a pregnancy study. The chain joins TRBV6-1 to TRBJ1-5, with D tentatively TRBD1 (6 bases). Sequencing was performed on CD4+ T cells from peripheral blood mononuclear cells, taken in the third trimester of pregnancy. CDR3 coding DNA: TGTGCCAGCAGTGAAGCAGGGGGAAGCAATCAGCCCCAGCATTTT. Translated: CASSEAGGSNQPQHF.